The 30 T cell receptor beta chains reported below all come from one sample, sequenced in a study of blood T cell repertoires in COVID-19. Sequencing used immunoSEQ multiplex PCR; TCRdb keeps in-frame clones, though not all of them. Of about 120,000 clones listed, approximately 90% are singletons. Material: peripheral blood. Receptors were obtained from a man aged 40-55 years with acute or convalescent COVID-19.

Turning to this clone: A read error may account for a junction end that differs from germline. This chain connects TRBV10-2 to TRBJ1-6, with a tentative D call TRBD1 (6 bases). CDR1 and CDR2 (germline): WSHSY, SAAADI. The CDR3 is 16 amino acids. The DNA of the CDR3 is TGCGCCCGCAGCCCGGGGGGGGGCTCCTTGGATTCACCCCTCCACTTT. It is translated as CARSPGGGSLDSPLHF.

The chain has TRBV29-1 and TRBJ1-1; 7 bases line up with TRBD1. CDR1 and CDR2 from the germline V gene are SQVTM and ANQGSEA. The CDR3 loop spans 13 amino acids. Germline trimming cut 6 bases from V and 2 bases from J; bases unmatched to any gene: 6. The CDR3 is CSVTRGQNTEAFF. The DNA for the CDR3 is TGCAGCGTGACTAGGGGGCAAAACACTGAAGCTTTCTTT.

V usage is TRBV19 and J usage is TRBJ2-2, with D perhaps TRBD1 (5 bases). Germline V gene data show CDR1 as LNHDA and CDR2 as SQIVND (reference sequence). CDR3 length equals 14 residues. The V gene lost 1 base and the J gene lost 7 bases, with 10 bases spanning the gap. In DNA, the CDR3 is TGTGCCAGTAGTATAGGGAAAGGGGTCGGGGAGCTGTTTTTT. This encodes CASSIGKGVGELFF. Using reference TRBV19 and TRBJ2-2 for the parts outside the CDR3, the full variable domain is DGGITQSPKYLFRKEGQNVTLSCEQNLNHDAMYWYRQDPGQGLRLIYYSQIVNDFQKGDIAEGYSVSREKKESFPLTVTSAQKNPTAFYLCASSIGKGVGELFFGEGSRLTVL.

Written as DNA, the CDR3 is TGCGCCAGCAGCCAGGATCTGACTAGCGGGGGCACAGATACGCAGTATTTT. It yields the protein CASSQDLTSGGTDTQYF. The chain uses TRBV4-1 and TRBJ2-3; 11 nucleotides line up with TRBD2. CDR1 and CDR2 (germline): MGHRA, YSYEKL. The CDR3 is 17 amino acids. V dropped 3 bases and J dropped 1; count of bases not matched to a gene: 6.

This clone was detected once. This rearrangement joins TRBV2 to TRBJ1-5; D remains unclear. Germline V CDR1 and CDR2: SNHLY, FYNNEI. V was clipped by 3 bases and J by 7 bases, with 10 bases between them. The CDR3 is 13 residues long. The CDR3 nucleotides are TGTGCCAGCAGTGACAAGAGAGCACAGCCCCAGCATTTT. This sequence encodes CASSDKRAQPQHF.

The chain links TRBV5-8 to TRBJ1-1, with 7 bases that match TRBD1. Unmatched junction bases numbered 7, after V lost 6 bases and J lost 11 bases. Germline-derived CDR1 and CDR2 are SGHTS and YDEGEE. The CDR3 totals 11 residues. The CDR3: CASTYRGLAFF. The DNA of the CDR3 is TGTGCCAGCACCTACAGGGGCTTGGCTTTCTTT.

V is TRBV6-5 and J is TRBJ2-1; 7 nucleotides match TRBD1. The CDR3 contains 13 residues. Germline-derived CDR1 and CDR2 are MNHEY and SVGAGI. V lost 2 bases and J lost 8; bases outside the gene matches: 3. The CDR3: CASSYQGVDEQFF. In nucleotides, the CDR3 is TGTGCCAGCAGTTACCAGGGGGTCGATGAGCAGTTCTTC.

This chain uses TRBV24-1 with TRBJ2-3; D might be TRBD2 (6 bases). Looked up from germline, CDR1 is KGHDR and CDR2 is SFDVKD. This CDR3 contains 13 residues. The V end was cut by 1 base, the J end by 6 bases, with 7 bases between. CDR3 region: CATSDFGGDTQYF. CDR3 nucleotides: TGTGCCACCAGTGATTTTGGAGGGGATACGCAGTATTTT.

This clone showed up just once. The CDR3 DNA reads as TGTGCCAGCAGCTTCAGGAACTATGGCTACACCTTC. Translation: CASSFRNYGYTF. The chain recombines TRBV11-2 with TRBJ1-2; no reliable D call. The germline gives CDR1 SGHAT, CDR2 FQNNGV. The CDR3 loop spans 12 amino acids. V gave up 3 bases and J gave up 2 bases, with 4 bases separating them.

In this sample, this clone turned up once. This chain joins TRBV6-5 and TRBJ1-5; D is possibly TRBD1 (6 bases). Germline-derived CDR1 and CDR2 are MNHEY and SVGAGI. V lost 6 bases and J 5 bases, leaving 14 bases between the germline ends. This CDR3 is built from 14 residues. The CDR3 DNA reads TGTGCCAGCAGGCTTAAATCAGGGGATCAGCCCCAGCATTTT. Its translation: CASRLKSGDQPQHF.

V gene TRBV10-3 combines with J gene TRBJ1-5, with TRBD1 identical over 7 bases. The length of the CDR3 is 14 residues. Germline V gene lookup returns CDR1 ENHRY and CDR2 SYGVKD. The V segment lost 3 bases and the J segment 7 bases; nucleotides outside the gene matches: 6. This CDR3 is CAISDEDRAQPQHF. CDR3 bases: TGTGCCATCAGTGATGAAGACAGGGCCCAGCCCCAGCATTTT.

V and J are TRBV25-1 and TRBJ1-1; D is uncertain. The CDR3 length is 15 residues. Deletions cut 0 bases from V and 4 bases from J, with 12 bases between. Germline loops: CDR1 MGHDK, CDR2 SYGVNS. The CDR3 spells CASSEYIGGPTEAFF. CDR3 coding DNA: TGTGCCAGCAGTGAATATATCGGAGGGCCCACTGAAGCTTTCTTT.

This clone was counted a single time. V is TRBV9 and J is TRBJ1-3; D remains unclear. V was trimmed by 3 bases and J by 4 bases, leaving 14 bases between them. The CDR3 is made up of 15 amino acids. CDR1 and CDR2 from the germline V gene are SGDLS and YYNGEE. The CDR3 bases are TGTGCCAGCAGCGCCCCGAGGGCGAAAGGAAACACCATATATTTT. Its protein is CASSAPRAKGNTIYF.

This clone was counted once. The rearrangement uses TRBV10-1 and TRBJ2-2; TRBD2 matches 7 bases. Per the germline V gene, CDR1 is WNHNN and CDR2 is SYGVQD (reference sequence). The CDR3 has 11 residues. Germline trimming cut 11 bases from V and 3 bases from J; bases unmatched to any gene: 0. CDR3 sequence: CARGDTGELFF. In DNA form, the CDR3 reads TGCGCCCGGGGGGACACCGGGGAGCTGTTTTTT.

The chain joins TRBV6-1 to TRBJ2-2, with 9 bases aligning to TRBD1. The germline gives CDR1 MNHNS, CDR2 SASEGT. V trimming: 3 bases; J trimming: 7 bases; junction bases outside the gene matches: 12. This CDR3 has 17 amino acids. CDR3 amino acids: CASSDTGTGPRGGELFF. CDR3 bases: TGTGCCAGCAGTGATACCGGGACAGGGCCCCGCGGCGGGGAGCTGTTTTTT.

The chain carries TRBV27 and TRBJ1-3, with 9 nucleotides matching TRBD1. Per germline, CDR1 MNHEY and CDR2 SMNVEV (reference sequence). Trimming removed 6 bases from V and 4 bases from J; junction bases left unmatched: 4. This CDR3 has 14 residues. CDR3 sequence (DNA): TGTGCCAGCAGCTTAACAGGGGGCGGAAACACCATATATTTT. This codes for CASSLTGGGNTIYF.

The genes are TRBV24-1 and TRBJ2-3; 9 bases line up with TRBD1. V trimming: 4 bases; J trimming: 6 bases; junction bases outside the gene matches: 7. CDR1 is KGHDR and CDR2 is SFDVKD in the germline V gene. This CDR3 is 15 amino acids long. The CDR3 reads CATSEPGQGRDTQYF. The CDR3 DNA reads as TGTGCCACCAGTGAACCGGGACAGGGAAGGGATACGCAGTATTTT.

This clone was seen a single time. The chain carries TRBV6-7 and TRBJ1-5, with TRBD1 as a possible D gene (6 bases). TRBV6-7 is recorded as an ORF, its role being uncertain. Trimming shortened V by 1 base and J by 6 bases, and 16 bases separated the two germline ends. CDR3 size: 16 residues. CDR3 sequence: CASSYWGPRGGQPQHF. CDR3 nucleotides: TGTGCCAGCAGTTACTGGGGCCCACGAGGGGGTCAGCCCCAGCATTTT.

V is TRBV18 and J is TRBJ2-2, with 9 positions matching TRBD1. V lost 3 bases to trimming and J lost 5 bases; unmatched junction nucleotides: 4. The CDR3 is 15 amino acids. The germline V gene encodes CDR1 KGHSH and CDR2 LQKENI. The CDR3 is CASSPGQGFTGELFF. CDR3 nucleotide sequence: TGTGCCAGCTCACCTGGACAGGGGTTTACCGGGGAGCTGTTTTTT.

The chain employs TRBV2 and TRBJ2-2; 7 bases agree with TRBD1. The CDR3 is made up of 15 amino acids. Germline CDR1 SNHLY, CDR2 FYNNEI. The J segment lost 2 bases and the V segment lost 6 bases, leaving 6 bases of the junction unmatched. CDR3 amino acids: CASRSGQFNTGELFF. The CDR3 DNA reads TGTGCCAGCAGGTCGGGACAGTTCAACACCGGGGAGCTGTTTTTT.

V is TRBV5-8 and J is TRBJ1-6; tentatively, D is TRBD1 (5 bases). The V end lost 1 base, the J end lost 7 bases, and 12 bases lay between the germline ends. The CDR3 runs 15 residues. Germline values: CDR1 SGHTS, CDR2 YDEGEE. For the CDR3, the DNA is TGTGCCAGCAGCTTGAGCGGGACCCCGAATTCACCCCTCCACTTT. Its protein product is CASSLSGTPNSPLHF.

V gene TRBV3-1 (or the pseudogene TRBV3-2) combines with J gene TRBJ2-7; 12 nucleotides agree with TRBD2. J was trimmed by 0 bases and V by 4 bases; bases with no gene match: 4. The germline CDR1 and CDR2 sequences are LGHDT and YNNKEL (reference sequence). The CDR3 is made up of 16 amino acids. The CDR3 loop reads CASSPRTSGTSYEQYF. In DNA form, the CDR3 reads TGTGCCAGCAGCCCGAGGACTAGCGGGACCTCCTACGAGCAGTACTTC.

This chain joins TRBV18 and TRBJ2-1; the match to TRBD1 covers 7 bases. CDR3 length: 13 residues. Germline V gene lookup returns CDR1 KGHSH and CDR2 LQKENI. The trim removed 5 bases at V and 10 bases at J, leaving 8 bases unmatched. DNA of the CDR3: TGTGCCAGCTCAGCTGACAGGGACGGCGAGCAGTTCTTC. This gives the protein CASSADRDGEQFF. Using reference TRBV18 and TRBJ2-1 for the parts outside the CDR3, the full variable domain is NAGVMQNPRHLVRRRGQEARLRCSPMKGHSHVYWYRQLPEEGLKFMVYLQKENIIDESGMPKERFSAEFPKEGPSILRIQQVVRGDSAAYFCASSADRDGEQFFGPGTRLTVL.

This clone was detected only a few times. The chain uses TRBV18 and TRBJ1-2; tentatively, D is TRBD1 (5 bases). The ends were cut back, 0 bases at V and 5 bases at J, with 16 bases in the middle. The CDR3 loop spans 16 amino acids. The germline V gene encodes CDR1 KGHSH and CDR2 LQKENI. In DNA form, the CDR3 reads TGTGCCAGCTCACCACCAGGCGGAGGGAGGGGATATGGCTACACCTTC. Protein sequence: CASSPPGGGRGYGYTF.

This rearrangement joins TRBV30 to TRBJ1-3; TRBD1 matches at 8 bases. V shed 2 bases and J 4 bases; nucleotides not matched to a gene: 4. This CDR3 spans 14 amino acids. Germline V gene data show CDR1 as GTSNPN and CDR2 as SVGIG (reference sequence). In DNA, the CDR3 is TGTGCCTGGAGTCAGGGGGCTGGCGGAAACACCATATATTTT. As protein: CAWSQGAGGNTIYF.

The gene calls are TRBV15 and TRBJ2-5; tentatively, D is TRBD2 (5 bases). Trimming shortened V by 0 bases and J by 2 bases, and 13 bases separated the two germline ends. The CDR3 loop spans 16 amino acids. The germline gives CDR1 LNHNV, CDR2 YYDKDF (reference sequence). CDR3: CATSRDPAARQETQYF. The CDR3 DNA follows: TGTGCCACCAGCAGAGATCCAGCGGCGAGGCAAGAGACCCAGTACTTC.

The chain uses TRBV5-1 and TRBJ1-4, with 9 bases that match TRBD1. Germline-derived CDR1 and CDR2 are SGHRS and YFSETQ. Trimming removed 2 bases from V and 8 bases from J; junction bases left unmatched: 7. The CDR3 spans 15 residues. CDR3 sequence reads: CASSLTGGLGEKLFF. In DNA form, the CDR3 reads TGCGCCAGCAGCTTAACAGGGGGCCTCGGAGAAAAACTGTTTTTT.

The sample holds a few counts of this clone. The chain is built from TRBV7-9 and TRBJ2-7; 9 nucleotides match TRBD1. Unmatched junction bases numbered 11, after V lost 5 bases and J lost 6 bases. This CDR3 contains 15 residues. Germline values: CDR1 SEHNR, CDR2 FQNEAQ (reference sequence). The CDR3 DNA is TGTGCCAGCAGCCCCGGGACAGGGAAACCCCTCGAGCAGTACTTC. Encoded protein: CASSPGTGKPLEQYF.

CDR3 sequence (DNA): TGTGCCAGTAGTATTCCCCGGGACAGGCAGATGAACACTGAAGCTTTCTTT. This codes for CASSIPRDRQMNTEAFF. The chain uses TRBV19 and TRBJ1-1, with TRBD1 identical over 8 bases. Trimming at V came to 3 bases and at J to 0 bases, leaving 9 bases not matched to a gene. Germline V gene sequence: CDR1 LNHDA, CDR2 SQIVND (reference sequence). The CDR3 consists of 17 residues.

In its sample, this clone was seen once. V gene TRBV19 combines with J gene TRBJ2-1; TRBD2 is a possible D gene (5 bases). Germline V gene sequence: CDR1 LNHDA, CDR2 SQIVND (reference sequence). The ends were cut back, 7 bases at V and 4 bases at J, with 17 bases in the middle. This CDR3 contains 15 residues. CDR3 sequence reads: CASTYSPGLYNEQFF. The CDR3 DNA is TGTGCCAGTACCTACTCTCCGGGGTTATACAATGAGCAGTTCTTC.